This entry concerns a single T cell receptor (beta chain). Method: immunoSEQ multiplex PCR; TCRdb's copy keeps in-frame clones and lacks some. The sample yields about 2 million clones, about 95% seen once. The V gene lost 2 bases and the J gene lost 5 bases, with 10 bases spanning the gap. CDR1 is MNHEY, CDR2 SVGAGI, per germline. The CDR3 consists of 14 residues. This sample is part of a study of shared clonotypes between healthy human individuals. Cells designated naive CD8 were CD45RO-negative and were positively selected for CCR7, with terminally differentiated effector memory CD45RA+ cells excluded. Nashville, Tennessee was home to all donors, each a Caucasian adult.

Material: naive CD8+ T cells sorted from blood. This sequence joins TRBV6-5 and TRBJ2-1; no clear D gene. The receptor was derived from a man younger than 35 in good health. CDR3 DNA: TGTGCCAGCAGTTACGTTCAGGAGCACAATGAGCAGTTCTTC. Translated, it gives CASSYVQEHNEQFF.